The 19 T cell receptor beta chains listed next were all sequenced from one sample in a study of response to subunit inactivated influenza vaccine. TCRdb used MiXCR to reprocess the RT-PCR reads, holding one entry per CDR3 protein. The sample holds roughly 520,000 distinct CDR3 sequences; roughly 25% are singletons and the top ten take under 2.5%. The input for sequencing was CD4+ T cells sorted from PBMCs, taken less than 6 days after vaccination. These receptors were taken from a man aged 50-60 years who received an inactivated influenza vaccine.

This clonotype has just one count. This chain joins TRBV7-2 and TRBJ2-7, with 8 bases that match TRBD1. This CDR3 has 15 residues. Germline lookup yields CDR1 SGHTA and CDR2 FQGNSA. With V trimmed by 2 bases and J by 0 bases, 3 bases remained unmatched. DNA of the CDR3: TGTGCCAGCAGCTTATGGGACAGGAGCTCCTACGAGCAGTACTTC. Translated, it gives CASSLWDRSSYEQYF.

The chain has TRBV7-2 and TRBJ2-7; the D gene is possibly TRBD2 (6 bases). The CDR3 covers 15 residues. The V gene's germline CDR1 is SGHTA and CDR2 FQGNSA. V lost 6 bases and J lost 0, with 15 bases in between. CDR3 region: CASSTLAAFSYEQYF. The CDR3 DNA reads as TGTGCCAGCAGTACTTTAGCGGCCTTCTCCTACGAGCAGTACTTC.

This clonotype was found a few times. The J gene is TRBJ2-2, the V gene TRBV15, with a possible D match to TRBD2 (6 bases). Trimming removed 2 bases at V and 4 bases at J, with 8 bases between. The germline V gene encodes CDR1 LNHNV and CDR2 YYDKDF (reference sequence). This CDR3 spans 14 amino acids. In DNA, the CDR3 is TGTGCCACCAGCAGAATTAGCGGCACCGGGGAGCTGTTTTTT. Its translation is CATSRISGTGELFF.

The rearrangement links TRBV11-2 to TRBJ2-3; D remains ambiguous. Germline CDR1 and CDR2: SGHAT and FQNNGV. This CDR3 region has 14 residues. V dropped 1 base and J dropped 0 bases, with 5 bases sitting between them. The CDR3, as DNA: TGTGCCAGCAGCTTAGGTCACAGCACAGATACGCAGTATTTT. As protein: CASSLGHSTDTQYF.

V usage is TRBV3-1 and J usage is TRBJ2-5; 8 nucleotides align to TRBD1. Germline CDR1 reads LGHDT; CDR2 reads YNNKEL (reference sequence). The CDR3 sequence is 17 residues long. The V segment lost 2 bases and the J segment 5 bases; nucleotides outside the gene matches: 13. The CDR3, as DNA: TGTGCCAGCAGCCAACCCCTTCCCGGACAGGGTCGGGAGACCCAGTACTTC. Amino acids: CASSQPLPGQGRETQYF.

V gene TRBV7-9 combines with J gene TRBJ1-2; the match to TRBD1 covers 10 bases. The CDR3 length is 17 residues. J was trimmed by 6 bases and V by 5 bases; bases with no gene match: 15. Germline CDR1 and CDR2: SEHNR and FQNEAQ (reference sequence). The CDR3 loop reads CASSPEPGTGARDGYTF. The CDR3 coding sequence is TGTGCCAGCAGCCCCGAGCCCGGGACAGGGGCACGCGATGGCTACACCTTC. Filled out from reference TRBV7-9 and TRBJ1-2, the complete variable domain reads DTGVSQNPRHKITKRGQNVTFRCDPISEHNRLYWYRQTLGQGPEFLTYFQNEAQLEKSRLLSDRFSAERPKGSFSTLEIQRTEQGDSAMYLCASSPEPGTGARDGYTFGSGTRLTVV.

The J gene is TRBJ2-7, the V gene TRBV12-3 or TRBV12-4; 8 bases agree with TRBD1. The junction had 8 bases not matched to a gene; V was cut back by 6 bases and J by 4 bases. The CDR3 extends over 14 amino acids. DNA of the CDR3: TGTGCCAGCAGAAATGGACAGGGTGGATACGAGCAGTACTTC. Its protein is CASRNGQGGYEQYF.

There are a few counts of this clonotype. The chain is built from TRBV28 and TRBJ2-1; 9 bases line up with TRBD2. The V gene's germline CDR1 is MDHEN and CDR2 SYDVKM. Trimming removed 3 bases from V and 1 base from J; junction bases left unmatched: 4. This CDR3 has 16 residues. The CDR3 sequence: CASSFASGASYNEQFF. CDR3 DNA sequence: TGTGCCAGCAGTTTTGCTAGCGGGGCGTCCTACAATGAGCAGTTCTTC. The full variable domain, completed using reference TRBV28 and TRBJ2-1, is DVKVTQSSRYLVKRTGEKVFLECVQDMDHENMFWYRQDPGLGLRLIYFSYDVKMKEKGDIPEGYSVSREKKERFSLILESASTNQTSMYLCASSFASGASYNEQFFGPGTRLTVL.

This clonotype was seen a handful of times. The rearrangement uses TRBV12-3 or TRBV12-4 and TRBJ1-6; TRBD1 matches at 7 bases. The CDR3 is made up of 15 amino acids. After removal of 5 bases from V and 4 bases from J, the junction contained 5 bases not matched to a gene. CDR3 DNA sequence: TGTGCCAGCAGTCCCCCCAGGGGGTATAATTCACCCCTCCACTTT. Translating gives CASSPPRGYNSPLHF.

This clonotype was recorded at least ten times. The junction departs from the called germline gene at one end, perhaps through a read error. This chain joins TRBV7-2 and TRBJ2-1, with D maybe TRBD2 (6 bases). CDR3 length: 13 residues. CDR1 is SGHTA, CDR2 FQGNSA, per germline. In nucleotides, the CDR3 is TGTGCCAGCAGCCAAGGGTTGTGGGGGGTCTTGGTCTTC. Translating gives CASSQGLWGVLVF.

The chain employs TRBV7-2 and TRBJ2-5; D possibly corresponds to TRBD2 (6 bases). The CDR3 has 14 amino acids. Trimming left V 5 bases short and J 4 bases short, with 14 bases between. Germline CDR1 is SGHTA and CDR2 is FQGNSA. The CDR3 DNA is TGTGCCAGCAGCCCCGGCGGGGTTCGAGAGACCCAGTACTTC. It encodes CASSPGGVRETQYF.

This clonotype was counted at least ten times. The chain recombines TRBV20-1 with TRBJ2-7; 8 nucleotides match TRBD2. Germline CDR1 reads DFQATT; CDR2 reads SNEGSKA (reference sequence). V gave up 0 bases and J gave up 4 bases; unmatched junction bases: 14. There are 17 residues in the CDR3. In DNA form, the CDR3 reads TGCAGTGCTAGAGATCAAGGGGTTAGCGGGGATGTATACGAGCAGTACTTC. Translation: CSARDQGVSGDVYEQYF.

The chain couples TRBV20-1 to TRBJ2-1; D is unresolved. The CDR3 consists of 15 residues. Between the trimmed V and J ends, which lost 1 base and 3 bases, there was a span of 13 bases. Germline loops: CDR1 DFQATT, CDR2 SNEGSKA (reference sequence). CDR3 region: CSARALAENYNEQFF. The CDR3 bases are TGCAGTGCTAGAGCACTTGCGGAGAACTACAATGAGCAGTTCTTC.

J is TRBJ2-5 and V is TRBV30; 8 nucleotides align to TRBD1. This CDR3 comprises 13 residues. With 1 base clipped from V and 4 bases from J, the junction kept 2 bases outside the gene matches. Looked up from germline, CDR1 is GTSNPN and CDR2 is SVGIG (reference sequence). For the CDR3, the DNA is TGTGCCTGGAGTGGGACAGGGTTAGAGACCCAGTACTTC. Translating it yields CAWSGTGLETQYF.

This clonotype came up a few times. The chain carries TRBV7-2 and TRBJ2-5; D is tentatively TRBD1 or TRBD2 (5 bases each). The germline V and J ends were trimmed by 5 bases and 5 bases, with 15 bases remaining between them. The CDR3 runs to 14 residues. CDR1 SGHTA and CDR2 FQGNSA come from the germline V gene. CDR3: CASSPGADRETQYF. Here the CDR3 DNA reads TGTGCCAGCAGCCCCGGGGCGGATAGGGAGACCCAGTACTTC.

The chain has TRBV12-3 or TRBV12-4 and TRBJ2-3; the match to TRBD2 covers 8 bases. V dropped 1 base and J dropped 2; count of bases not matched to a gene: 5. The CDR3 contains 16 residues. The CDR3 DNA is TGTGCCAGCAGTTTAGTAGGGACTAGTCTCACAGATACGCAGTATTTT. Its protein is CASSLVGTSLTDTQYF.

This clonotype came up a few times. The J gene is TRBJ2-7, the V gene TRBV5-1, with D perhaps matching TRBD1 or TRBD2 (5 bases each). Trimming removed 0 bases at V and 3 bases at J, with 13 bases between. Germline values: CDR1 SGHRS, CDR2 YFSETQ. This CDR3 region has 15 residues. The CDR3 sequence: CASSLEWAGSYEQYF. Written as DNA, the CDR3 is TGCGCCAGCAGCTTGGAATGGGCAGGGAGCTACGAGCAGTACTTC.

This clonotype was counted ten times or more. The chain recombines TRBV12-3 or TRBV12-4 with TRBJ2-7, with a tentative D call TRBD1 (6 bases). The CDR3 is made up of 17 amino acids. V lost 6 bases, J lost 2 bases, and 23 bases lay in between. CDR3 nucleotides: TGTGCCAGCAGCACAACGGACAGTCGTCTTCCTACCTACGAGCAGTACTTC. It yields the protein CASSTTDSRLPTYEQYF.

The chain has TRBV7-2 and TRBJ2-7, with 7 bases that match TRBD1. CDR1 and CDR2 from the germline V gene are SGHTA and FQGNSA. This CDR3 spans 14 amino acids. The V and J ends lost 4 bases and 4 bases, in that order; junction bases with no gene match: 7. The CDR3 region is CASSSTGSSYEQYF. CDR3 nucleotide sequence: TGTGCCAGCAGCTCGACAGGGTCCAGTTACGAGCAGTACTTC.